Listed below are T cell receptor beta chains from one sample, sequenced in a study of cytomegalovirus exposure and HLA in healthy donors. Data came from immunoSEQ multiplex PCR; TCRdb stores just in-frame clones and leaves some out. The table lists just over 200,000 clones, around 83% of them singletons. The source material was PBMCs. The receptors were gathered from a woman aged 35 to 49 in good health and CMV-seronegative. Each CDR3 is given with its conserved first and last residue. Each record gives: V gene, clone size, D gene, J gene, CDR3 DNA, CDR3 protein. A D gene is named only where the DNA matches it firmly. Expanded clones are given a class, and other clones once, few, many or no size at all.

v_gene: TRBV2
abundance: once
d_gene: .
j_gene: TRBJ1-2
CDR3nt: TGTGCCAGCAGTGCCTCTCCAGGGTACTATGGCTACACCTTC
CDR3aa: CASSASPGYYGYTF

v_gene: TRBV9
abundance: .
d_gene: TRBD1
j_gene: TRBJ2-7
CDR3nt: TGTGCCAGCAGCGCTGGGACAGGGACCTACGAGCAGTACTTC
CDR3aa: CASSAGTGTYEQYF

v_gene: TRBV27
abundance: .
d_gene: .
j_gene: TRBJ2-3
CDR3nt: TGTGCCAGCGGCTACGGACATAGCACAGATACGCAGTATTTT
CDR3aa: CASGYGHSTDTQYF

v_gene: TRBV6-4
abundance: .
d_gene: TRBD1
j_gene: TRBJ2-6
CDR3nt: TGTGCCAGCAGTGACGGACAGGGGCGGTTCCCTGGGGCCAACGTCCTGACTTTC
CDR3aa: CASSDGQGRFPGANVLTF

v_gene: TRBV2
abundance: .
d_gene: TRBD1
j_gene: TRBJ1-5
CDR3nt: TGTGCCAGCAGGGGACAGGGGGTGGGCAATCAGCCCCAGCATTTT
CDR3aa: CASRGQGVGNQPQHF

v_gene: TRBV30
abundance: .
d_gene: TRBD1
j_gene: TRBJ1-3
CDR3nt: TGTGCCTGGAGTGATACCGGGACAGTGGGCAACACCATATATTTT
CDR3aa: CAWSDTGTVGNTIYF

v_gene: TRBV5-1
abundance: .
d_gene: TRBD1
j_gene: TRBJ2-3
CDR3nt: TGCGCCAGTCGCGAGGGGGCTAAAGATACGCAGTATTTT
CDR3aa: CASREGAKDTQYF

v_gene: TRBV14
abundance: .
d_gene: .
j_gene: TRBJ2-6
CDR3nt: TGTGCCAGCAGCCAAGATGCGTACGTCCTGACTTTC
CDR3aa: CASSQDAYVLTF

v_gene: TRBV4-1
abundance: .
d_gene: .
j_gene: TRBJ1-1
CDR3nt: TGCGCCAGCAGCCAAGATCGGCTTGGGGCCCGGGTCACTGAAGCTTTCTTT
CDR3aa: CASSQDRLGARVTEAFF

v_gene: TRBV5-1
abundance: .
d_gene: .
j_gene: TRBJ2-3
CDR3nt: TGCGCCAGCAGCTTGGGACTAGACCCGACAGATACGCAGTATTTT
CDR3aa: CASSLGLDPTDTQYF

v_gene: TRBV6-6
abundance: once
d_gene: .
j_gene: TRBJ2-2
CDR3nt: TGTGCCAGCAGACGGGGTAGGGCGAACACCGGGGAGCTGTTTTTT
CDR3aa: CASRRGRANTGELFF

v_gene: TRBV27
abundance: .
d_gene: TRBD1
j_gene: TRBJ2-3
CDR3nt: TGTGCCAGCAGGCCACAGGGGACCCCAGATACGCAGTATTTT
CDR3aa: CASRPQGTPDTQYF

v_gene: TRBV6-5
abundance: few
d_gene: TRBD2
j_gene: TRBJ2-3
CDR3nt: TGTGCCAGCAGGATTAATAGCGGGAGAGGGGATACGCAGTATTTT
CDR3aa: CASRINSGRGDTQYF

v_gene: TRBV6-1
abundance: few
d_gene: TRBD1
j_gene: TRBJ2-1
CDR3nt: TGTGCCAGCAGTGATTACGGGACAGGGATAAATGAGCAGTTCTTC
CDR3aa: CASSDYGTGINEQFF

v_gene: TRBV18
abundance: few
d_gene: .
j_gene: TRBJ1-1
CDR3nt: TGTGCCAGCTCACCATTAGGGGCGGCGGTGGGGACTGAAGCTTTCTTT
CDR3aa: CASSPLGAAVGTEAFF

v_gene: TRBV10-3
abundance: .
d_gene: .
j_gene: TRBJ1-4
CDR3nt: TGTGCCATCAGTGCCGGTTTTCGGGAAAAACTGTTTTTT
CDR3aa: CAISAGFREKLFF

v_gene: TRBV6-6
abundance: .
d_gene: .
j_gene: TRBJ1-5
CDR3nt: TGTGCCAGCAGTCCTCCTGGGAGGAGCAATCAGCCCCAGCATTTT
CDR3aa: CASSPPGRSNQPQHF

v_gene: TRBV30
abundance: .
d_gene: .
j_gene: TRBJ2-5
CDR3nt: TGTGCCTGGAGTTGGGGCCCGCTTGTTCTGGGAGAGACCCAGTACTTC
CDR3aa: CAWSWGPLVLGETQYF